This is a list of T cell receptor beta chains from one sample in a study of long-term antiretroviral therapy in people with HIV. Sequencing used immunoSEQ multiplex PCR; TCRdb keeps in-frame clones, though not all of them. The table lists some 11,000 clones, 82% of them singletons, with about 20% in the top ten. The input for sequencing was unsorted PBMCs, taken 8 to 8.5 years after starting antiretroviral therapy. These receptors were taken from a man over 45 with HIV. The CDR3 runs from the conserved cysteine through the conserved F or W. A D gene is named only where the DNA matches it firmly. For some rows the clone size is stated as once, few or many, or as a class when expanded; others skip it.

>-|TRBV7-6|TRBJ2-1|TRBD2
CASSLVTSGGLSSYNEQFF
TGTGCCAGCAGCTTAGTGACTAGCGGGGGTCTTAGCTCCTACAATGAGCAGTTCTTC
>medium-sized|TRBV4-2|TRBJ1-4|-
CASSQDGQYNEKLFF
TGTGCCAGCAGCCAAGACGGGCAGTATAATGAAAAACTGTTTTTT
>-|TRBV2|TRBJ1-5|-
CASSETVDPERNQPQHF
TGTGCCAGCAGTGAAACCGTCGATCCCGAGAGGAATCAGCCCCAGCATTTT
>few|TRBV27|TRBJ2-7|-
CASTVSGIGVGYEQYF
TGTGCCAGCACTGTTTCCGGTATTGGAGTCGGCTACGAGCAGTACTTC
>-|TRBV11-2|TRBJ1-1|-
CASSYGTNTEAFF
TGTGCCAGCAGTTACGGGACCAACACTGAAGCTTTCTTT
>-|TRBV5-2|TRBJ1-2|-
CASKSPRVRKTYGYTF
TGTGCCAGCAAGTCCCCACGAGTACGAAAGACCTATGGCTACACCTTC
>-|TRBV10-3|TRBJ1-3|-
CAISESGLSGNTIYF
TGTGCCATCAGTGAGTCGGGGTTATCTGGAAACACCATATATTTT
>-|TRBV11-2|TRBJ2-1|-
CASSLVAGFYEQFF
TGTGCCAGCAGCTTAGTAGCAGGGTTCTATGAGCAGTTCTTC
>-|TRBV9|TRBJ1-1|-
CASSVTGDMNTEAFF
TGTGCCAGCAGCGTGACAGGAGACATGAACACTGAAGCTTTCTTT
>-|TRBV27|TRBJ1-1|TRBD1
CASSPPGTGYGGAFF
TGTGCCAGCAGTCCCCCCGGGACAGGGTATGGGGGTGCTTTCTTT
>-|TRBV27|TRBJ1-1|-
CASSSGAEAFF
TGTGCCAGCAGTTCAGGGGCTGAAGCTTTCTTT
>few|TRBV2|TRBJ1-5|-
CASSEWAGSGNQPQHF
TGTGCCAGCAGTGAATGGGCCGGGTCTGGCAATCAGCCCCAGCATTTT
>-|TRBV4-1|TRBJ1-3|-
CASSQDRGASAYF
TGCGCCAGCAGCCAAGATCGAGGGGCCAGTGCATATTTT
>-|TRBV4-1|TRBJ2-7|-
CASSPVAGQSSYEQYF
TGCGCCAGCAGCCCTGTGGCCGGACAAAGCTCCTACGAGCAGTACTTC
>once|TRBV27|TRBJ2-7|-
CASSQQATPFYEQYF
TGTGCCAGCAGTCAACAAGCTACCCCCTTTTACGAGCAGTACTTC
>-|TRBV7-9|TRBJ2-1|TRBD2
CASSSTAGGHKGDEQFF
TGTGCCAGCAGCTCCACAGCGGGGGGCCATAAGGGGGATGAGCAGTTCTTC
>once|TRBV27|TRBJ1-5|TRBD1
CASSLAGQGNQPQHF
TGTGCCAGCAGTTTAGCAGGACAGGGCAATCAGCCCCAGCATTTT
>-|TRBV5-6|TRBJ2-7|TRBD1
CASSWDSYEQYF
TGTGCCAGCAGCTGGGACAGCTACGAGCAGTACTTC
>-|TRBV11-3|TRBJ2-7|TRBD2
CASSRRGARYEQYF
TGTGCCAGCAGCCGGCGGGGGGCGAGGTACGAGCAGTACTTC
>-|TRBV27|TRBJ1-6|-
CASTSGSLSSPLHF
TGTGCCAGCACATCAGGGAGCCTTTCTTCACCCCTCCACTTT
>-|TRBV7-9|TRBJ2-7|TRBD2
CASSLAVTSGGGEQYF
TGTGCCAGCAGCTTAGCGGTCACTAGCGGGGGGGGCGAGCAGTACTTC
>-|TRBV6-5|TRBJ2-7|TRBD2
CASGTSGTSGEQYF
TGTGCCAGCGGGACTAGCGGGACCTCTGGGGAGCAGTACTTC
>-|TRBV6-6|TRBJ1-1|-
CASTVGVNTEAFF
TGTGCCAGCACAGTAGGGGTGAACACTGAAGCTTTCTTT
>once|TRBV4-1|TRBJ2-7|-
CASSNIGEQYF
TGCGCCAGCAGCAACATAGGCGAGCAGTACTTC
>-|TRBV12-5|TRBJ2-1|TRBD2
CASGAGLAGEGEQFF
TGTGCTAGTGGGGCCGGACTAGCGGGGGAGGGTGAGCAGTTCTTC
>once|TRBV6-1|TRBJ1-2|-
CASSSDSYGYTF
TGTGCCAGCAGTAGCGACAGCTATGGCTACACCTTC
>-|TRBV14|TRBJ2-7|TRBD2
CASSLLGGAGEQYF
TGTGCCAGCAGCCTCCTCGGGGGGGCCGGGGAGCAGTACTTC
>-|TRBV5-6|TRBJ2-3|-
CASSRIEDTQYF
TGTGCCAGCAGCCGCATCGAAGATACGCAGTATTTT
>-|TRBV28|TRBJ2-7|-
CASSTGEYEQYF
TGTGCCAGCAGCACCGGGGAGTACGAGCAGTACTTC
>-|TRBV4-1|TRBJ1-1|-
CASSHPEGGYEAFF
TGCGCCAGCAGCCACCCGGAGGGAGGATATGAAGCTTTCTTT
>-|TRBV19|TRBJ2-3|-
CASSIYGSTDTQYF
TGTGCCAGTAGTATTTATGGTAGCACAGATACGCAGTATTTT
>-|TRBV9|TRBJ2-2|-
CASSVLEGRGTGELFF
TGTGCCAGCAGCGTACTAGAAGGCCGGGGGACCGGGGAGCTGTTTTTT
>few|TRBV4-1|TRBJ2-2|-
CASSQSPFSGELFF
TGCGCCAGCAGCCAATCCCCTTTTTCCGGGGAGCTGTTTTTT
>few|TRBV9|TRBJ1-1|TRBD1
CASSVEGWTGGGTEAFF
TGTGCCAGCAGCGTAGAAGGCTGGACAGGGGGGGGCACTGAAGCTTTCTTT
>-|TRBV7-9|TRBJ2-7|TRBD2
CASSLVLAGNYEQYF
TGTGCCAGCAGCTTAGTACTAGCGGGGAACTACGAGCAGTACTTC
>once|TRBV5-6|TRBJ2-7|-
CASSSIGRPYEQYF
TGTGCCAGCAGCTCCATCGGACGTCCCTACGAGCAGTACTTC
>-|TRBV6-6|TRBJ1-1|-
CASSNTEAFF
TGTGCCAGCAGTAACACTGAAGCTTTCTTT
>-|TRBV5-1|TRBJ1-2|TRBD1
CASSSSGTANYGYTF
TGCGCCAGCAGCTCCTCTGGGACAGCTAACTATGGCTACACCTTC
>-|TRBV5-6|TRBJ1-1|-
CASSYEISGDTEAFF
TGTGCCAGCAGCTATGAGATCTCAGGGGACACTGAAGCTTTCTTT
>-|TRBV19|TRBJ1-1|-
CASSWVVNTEAFF
TGTGCCAGTTCCTGGGTCGTGAACACTGAAGCTTTCTTT
>-|TRBV6-6|TRBJ2-7|-
CASSYSMGAGNEQYF
TGTGCCAGCAGTTACTCGATGGGGGCAGGGAACGAGCAGTACTTC
>-|TRBV30|TRBJ1-2|-
CAWSVASYGYTF
TGTGCCTGGAGTGTGGCCTCCTATGGCTACACCTTC
>-|TRBV15|TRBJ1-2|-
CATSRGGDDNANYGYTF
TGTGCCACCAGCAGAGGAGGGGACGATAACGCTAACTATGGCTACACCTTC
>-|TRBV15|TRBJ1-5|-
CATSRDEWQPQHF
TGTGCCACCAGCAGAGATGAGTGGCAGCCCCAGCATTTT
>-|TRBV27|TRBJ1-1|TRBD1
CASSWTGNTEAFF
TGTGCCAGCAGTTGGACAGGGAACACTGAAGCTTTCTTT
>-|TRBV11-3|TRBJ2-1|TRBD2
CASSQGLQGYSGVDEQFF
TGTGCCAGCAGCCAAGGGCTCCAGGGATATAGCGGGGTAGATGAGCAGTTCTTC
>-|TRBV27|TRBJ1-1|TRBD1
CASSLTGPGTEAFF
TGTGCCAGCAGTTTGACAGGGCCGGGTACTGAAGCTTTCTTT
>few|TRBV5-6|TRBJ1-5|-
CASSLFREEGNQPQHF
TGTGCCAGCAGCTTGTTCAGGGAAGAGGGGAATCAGCCCCAGCATTTT
>few|TRBV28|TRBJ2-7|TRBD1
CAHNRDRSYEQYF
TGTGCCCACAACCGGGACAGATCCTACGAGCAGTACTTC
>once|TRBV27|TRBJ1-1|-
CASRFRGSAEAFF
TGTGCCAGCAGATTCAGGGGATCGGCTGAAGCTTTCTTT
>-|TRBV4-1|TRBJ2-3|-
CASSYPGLDLTDTQYF
TGCGCCAGCAGCTACCCGGGACTCGATCTCACAGATACGCAGTATTTT
>-|TRBV27|TRBJ2-3|-
CASSLLERGGDTQYF
TGTGCCAGCAGTTTATTAGAGAGGGGAGGAGATACGCAGTATTTT
>-|TRBV19|TRBJ2-7|-
CASSITGSSYEQYF
TGTGCCAGTAGTATTACAGGTTCCTCCTACGAGCAGTACTTC